This T cell receptor beta chain came from a study of blood T cell repertoires in COVID-19. Study overall: Both acute and convalescent COVID-19 samples were obtained from the United States, Italy and Spain. The analysed material was cDNA or gDNA that came from T cells, B-cell-depleted T cells, or PBMCs.

In the original processing: Reference gene primer amplification in the assay estimated nucleated cell counts. Produced via immunoSEQ multiplex PCR; TCRdb's table is partial and in-frame only. D and trimming were read from the DNA, whereas the V and J calls and clone size are those reported in that table. The sample includes approximately 130,000 clones, 85% to 90% seen only once; the top ten take 3.5% to 5%. V shed 4 bases and J 4 bases; nucleotides not matched to a gene: 9. CDR3 size: 15 residues. CDR1 is LGHNA and CDR2 is YSLEER in the germline V gene. The rearrangement joins TRBV4-3 to TRBJ1-1; 7 bases are shared with TRBD1. The origin of this receptor is a human donor in a cohort sampled during active COVID-19. Sequencing was carried out using peripheral blood. The DNA of the CDR3 is TGCGCCAGCAGCCGCGTTTACAGGGGTGGCACTGAAGCTTTCTTT. Its translation is CASSRVYRGGTEAFF.